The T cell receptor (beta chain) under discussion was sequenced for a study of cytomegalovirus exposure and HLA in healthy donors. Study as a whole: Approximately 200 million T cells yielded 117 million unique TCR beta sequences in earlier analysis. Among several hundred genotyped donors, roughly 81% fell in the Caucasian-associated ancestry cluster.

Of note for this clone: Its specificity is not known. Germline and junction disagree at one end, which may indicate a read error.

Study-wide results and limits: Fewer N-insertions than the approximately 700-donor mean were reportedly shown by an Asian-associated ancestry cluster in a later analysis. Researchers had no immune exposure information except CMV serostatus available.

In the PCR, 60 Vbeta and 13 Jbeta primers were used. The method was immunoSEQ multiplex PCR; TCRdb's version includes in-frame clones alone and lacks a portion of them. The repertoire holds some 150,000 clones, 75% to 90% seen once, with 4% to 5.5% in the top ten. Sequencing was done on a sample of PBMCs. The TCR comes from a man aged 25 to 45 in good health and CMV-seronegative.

In DNA, the CDR3 is TGTTCCAGCCGGGAACCGGGACAGGGGAACTATGGCTACACCTTC. It is translated as CSSREPGQGNYGYTF. V usage is TRBV7-9 and J usage is TRBJ1-2, with 10 nucleotides matching TRBD1. Germline V gene lookup returns CDR1 SEHNR and CDR2 FQNEAQ (reference sequence). The CDR3 runs 15 residues.